This TCR beta chain was sequenced during a study of siplizumab effects on memory and regulatory T cells. TCRdb's copy holds only in-frame clones and misses some; the assay was immunoSEQ multiplex PCR. The data show 70,000 to 90,000 clones, around 89% seen once. Findings and limits, study-wide: Neither a naive nor a memory phenotype was assignable to roughly 75-95% of proliferating CD4+ or CD8+ clones. Confirmatory evidence of suppressive function in proliferating siplizumab-culture Tregs was not obtained. The alloresponse seemed to draw substantially on naive T cells, which appeared more diverse than memory cells. Alloreactive sequences whose origin lay in unstimulated CD4+ memory cells were significantly reduced by siplizumab.

Trimming took 5 bases from V and 10 from J; bases not matched to a gene: 9. Germline V gives CDR1 SGHRS, CDR2 YFSETQ. This CDR3 has 15 amino acids. Regarding this clone: Its target is not known.

This sequence originates from a human donor in good health. Input material: CD4+ T cells sorted from blood. V usage is TRBV5-1 and J usage is TRBJ2-2, with 12 bases identical to TRBD2. Written as DNA, the CDR3 is TGCGCCAGCAGAGGGCTAGCGGGAGGGATGGCGGAGCTGTTTTTT. Its translation is CASRGLAGGMAELFF.